A single sample is the source of the 20 T cell receptor beta chains below, sequenced in a study of blood T cell repertoires in COVID-19. TCRdb keeps only in-frame clones here, not all; method: immunoSEQ multiplex PCR. The data show under 300,000 clones, about 83% seen once. Sequencing was performed on peripheral blood. The receptors were sampled from a human donor in a cohort sampled during active COVID-19.

The chain combines TRBV5-1 with TRBJ2-2; D gene unclear. Trimming left V 3 bases short and J 1 base short, with 4 bases between. The CDR3 has 13 amino acids. Germline CDR1 and CDR2: SGHRS and YFSETQ. CDR3 loop: CASSSQNTGELFF. The CDR3 region has the DNA TGCGCCAGCAGCTCACAGAACACCGGGGAGCTGTTTTTT.

Here the CDR3 DNA reads TGTGCCAGCAGCTCCGGGACAGCCCGCAATCAGCCCCAGCATTTT. Its translation: CASSSGTARNQPQHF. The chain combines TRBV5-5 with TRBJ1-5; TRBD1 matches at 7 bases. The CDR3 runs 15 residues. Germline-derived CDR1 and CDR2 are SGHKS and YYEKEE (reference sequence). The V and J ends lost 3 bases and 2 bases, in that order; junction bases with no gene match: 5.

The gene calls are TRBV7-8 and TRBJ2-5; no definite D call. Trimming removed 1 base at V and 2 bases at J, with 5 bases between. CDR1 is SGHVS, CDR2 FQNEAQ, per germline. The CDR3 length is 13 residues. In nucleotides, the CDR3 is TGTGCCAGCAGCTTAGGTCGGCAAGAGACCCAGTACTTC. Translating gives CASSLGRQETQYF. The whole variable domain, filled in from reference TRBV7-8 and TRBJ2-5, reads GAGVSQSPRYKVAKRGQDVALRCDPISGHVSLFWYQQALGQGPEFLTYFQNEAQLDKSGLPSDRFFAERPEGSVSTLKIQRTQQEDSAVYLCASSLGRQETQYFGPGTRLLVL.

The rearrangement uses TRBV28 and TRBJ2-1; D call uncertain. CDR3 length equals 16 residues. In germline, CDR1 is MDHEN, CDR2 SYDVKM. Trimming cost V 6 bases and J 8 bases, with 23 bases left between them. The CDR3 DNA sequence: TGTGCCAGCAGCCCTAAGGTTTTGGGCCTCCTCGATGAGCAGTTCTTC. Translation gives CASSPKVLGLLDEQFF.

The genes are TRBV6-5 and TRBJ2-7; 10 nucleotides agree with TRBD1. There are 15 residues in the CDR3. V was clipped by 2 bases and J by 5 bases; unmatched bases: 6. CDR1 is MNHEY and CDR2 is SVGAGI in the germline V gene. CDR3 bases: TGTGCCAGCAGTTACCTTGACAGGGGGCCCGACGAGCAGTACTTC. Its translation is CASSYLDRGPDEQYF.

The chain combines TRBV7-6 with TRBJ1-5; D remains unclear. This CDR3 has 15 residues. Germline CDR1 and CDR2: SGHVS and FNYEAQ. Trimming cost V 3 bases and J 0 bases, with 9 bases left between them. Here the CDR3 reads CASSLYEDSNQPQHF. The CDR3 bases are TGTGCCAGCAGCTTGTATGAGGATAGCAATCAGCCCCAGCATTTT.

V is TRBV18 and J is TRBJ1-1; D is unclear. This CDR3 comprises 14 residues. Trimming took 5 bases from V and 0 from J, leaving 10 bases between them. CDR1 is KGHSH, CDR2 LQKENI, per germline. The CDR3 DNA is TGTGCCAGCTCAGCCGGGAGTATGAACACTGAAGCTTTCTTT. Encoded protein: CASSAGSMNTEAFF.

This clone showed up just a few times. The J gene is TRBJ2-2, the V gene TRBV27; D possibly corresponds to TRBD2 (5 bases). CDR3 length: 11 amino acids. Trimming stripped 10 bases from V and 7 bases from J, with 10 bases between. Per the germline V gene, CDR1 is MNHEY and CDR2 is SMNVEV (reference sequence). The chain's CDR3 is CATSRGGELFF. Here the CDR3 DNA reads TGTGCCACCTCCCGGGGCGGGGAGCTGTTTTTT.

J is TRBJ2-3 and V is TRBV5-5, with D perhaps matching TRBD1 (5 bases). The CDR3 is 15 amino acids. Per the germline V gene, CDR1 is SGHKS and CDR2 is YYEKEE (reference sequence). Trimming took 0 bases from V and 2 from J, leaving 10 bases between them. The CDR3, as DNA: TGTGCCAGCAGCTTGGAAGGACACTCCACAGATACGCAGTATTTT. This gives the protein CASSLEGHSTDTQYF.

This clone has just a few counts. CDR3 region: CASSLVQREADTQYF. The CDR3 DNA reads TGTGCCAGCAGCTTGGTCCAGCGGGAGGCAGATACGCAGTATTTT. The rearrangement links TRBV5-4 to TRBJ2-3; TRBD2 aligns across 9 bases. Germline V gene sequence: CDR1 SGHNT, CDR2 YYREEE (reference sequence). The CDR3 is 15 amino acids. After removal of 0 bases from V and 4 bases from J, the junction contained 3 bases not matched to a gene.

As to this clone: Within the sample, other DNA sequences also encode this same CDR3. The chain couples TRBV15 to TRBJ2-7; D gene unclear. V lost 0 bases and J lost 4, with 4 bases in between. CDR1 is LNHNV and CDR2 is YYDKDF in the germline V gene (reference sequence). The CDR3 is made up of 12 amino acids. CDR3: CATSRDRYEQYF. The CDR3 coding sequence is TGTGCCACCAGCAGAGACAGGTACGAGCAGTACTTC. The full variable domain, completed using reference TRBV15 and TRBJ2-7, is DAMVIQNPRYQVTQFGKPVTLSCSQTLNHNVMYWYQQKSSQAPKLLFHYYDKDFNNEADTPDNFQSRRPNTSFCFLDIRSPGLGDTAMYLCATSRDRYEQYFGPGTRLTVT.

The rearrangement joins TRBV7-9 to TRBJ2-3; TRBD2 might be the D (5 bases). This CDR3 contains 15 residues. The germline gives CDR1 SEHNR, CDR2 FQNEAQ (reference sequence). Deletions cut 10 bases from V and 0 bases from J, with 17 bases between. The CDR3 DNA reads as TGTGCCACTCTCGCAAGCGGATACAGCACAGATACGCAGTATTTT. Encoded protein: CATLASGYSTDTQYF.

This clone is a singleton in its sample. This chain uses TRBV11-2 with TRBJ1-1; TRBD1 is a possible D gene (6 bases). The CDR3 totals 13 residues. In germline, CDR1 is SGHAT, CDR2 FQNNGV. Trimming removed 6 bases at V and 12 bases at J, with 20 bases between. The CDR3 spells CASRTGTLKNPFF. The DNA of the CDR3 is TGTGCCAGCAGAACCGGGACACTAAAAAACCCTTTCTTT.

Notes on this clone: The junction differs from germline at one of its ends, possibly a read error. The sample carries other DNA sequences with the same CDR3. The CDR3 DNA reads as TGTGCTAGCAGCAACAGGGGGGCCTACAATGAGCAGTTCTTC. It encodes CASSNRGAYNEQFF. This chain links TRBV5-4 with TRBJ2-1, with 8 bases lining up with TRBD1. CDR3 length equals 14 residues. From germline, CDR1 is SGHNT and CDR2 YYREEE (reference sequence).

This clone was detected a few times. The genes are TRBV5-1 and TRBJ1-2; 7 bases align to TRBD1. The ends lost 4 bases at V and 2 bases at J; junction bases unmatched: 5. The CDR3 contains 14 residues. The germline V gene encodes CDR1 SGHRS and CDR2 YFSETQ. The DNA of the CDR3 is TGCGCCAGCAGCCCGCAGGGGGAAAACTATGGCTACACCTTC. Translation gives CASSPQGENYGYTF.

The chain employs TRBV19 and TRBJ1-5; D is uncertain. Germline loops: CDR1 LNHDA, CDR2 SQIVND (reference sequence). This CDR3 has 15 amino acids. V shed 3 bases and J shed 0 bases, with 9 bases lying between them. The CDR3 bases are TGTGCCAGTAGTATTTTGGAGAATAGCAATCAGCCCCAGCATTTT. This sequence encodes CASSILENSNQPQHF.

The chain couples TRBV6-5 to TRBJ1-6; D is possibly TRBD1 (5 bases). This CDR3 region has 15 residues. Germline V CDR1 and CDR2: MNHEY, SVGAGI. V gave up 2 bases and J gave up 7 bases, with 12 bases separating them. CDR3 coding DNA: TGTGCCAGCAGTTACGGGGCAGGTCGGAATTCACCCCTCCACTTT. This gives the protein CASSYGAGRNSPLHF.

The count of this clone is one. The chain recombines TRBV5-1 with TRBJ2-7; possibly TRBD1 for D (6 bases). With 0 bases removed from V and 1 base from J, the gap between germline ends came to 14 bases. This CDR3 comprises 16 residues. CDR1 SGHRS and CDR2 YFSETQ come from the germline V gene. The DNA of the CDR3 is TGCGCCAGCAGCTTGGCCACAGGGAAGGGTTCCTACGAGCAGTACTTC. Amino acid sequence: CASSLATGKGSYEQYF.

A single count supports this clone. The CDR3 DNA reads as TGTGCCAGCAGTGAAGGGGGACAGGGGGGAGATACGCAGTATTTT. Protein sequence: CASSEGGQGGDTQYF. The genes are TRBV6-4 and TRBJ2-3; 11 positions match TRBD1. The CDR3 covers 15 residues. Germline values: CDR1 MRHNA, CDR2 SNTAGT. The V gene end was trimmed by 3 bases and the J gene end by 5 bases; junction bases not matched to a gene: 4.

A few counts support this clone. CDR3 amino acids: CASSPFSLGQNTEAFF. Here the CDR3 DNA reads TGCGCCAGCAGCCCGTTTTCTTTGGGGCAGAACACTGAAGCTTTCTTT. This chain connects TRBV5-1 to TRBJ1-1; tentatively, D is TRBD1 (5 bases). Germline V gene data show CDR1 as SGHRS and CDR2 as YFSETQ. V was clipped by 4 bases and J by 1 base, with 17 bases between them. The CDR3 extends over 16 amino acids.